This T cell receptor beta chain was recovered during a study of cytomegalovirus exposure and HLA in healthy donors. Study-level results: Sequencing had likely introduced a cluster of highly shared sequence variants as an artifact. Many donors shared some public TCRs, even though most TCR sequences were rare. Cytomegalovirus-associated TCR beta chains were listed, numbering more than 150.

This clone was seen a handful of times. Its specificity is not known. With 60 Vbeta and 13 Jbeta primers, the PCR was carried out. Using immunoSEQ multiplex PCR, the repertoire was profiled, and TCRdb retains in-frame clones only, with some absent. The data show 150,000 to 200,000 clones, around 68% seen once. V was shortened by 0 bases and J by 2 bases, with 12 bases between the two germline ends. The CDR3 is made up of 15 amino acids. Germline CDR1 and CDR2: SGHTS and YDEGEE. This receptor was identified in a man aged 50-59 years in good health and CMV-seronegative. Sequencing used PBMCs. The chain uses TRBV5-8 and TRBJ2-7, with D tentatively TRBD1 (5 bases). In nucleotides, the CDR3 is TGTGCCAGCAGCTTGGAACAGGTGAAGGCCTACGAGCAGTACTTC. This sequence encodes CASSLEQVKAYEQYF.